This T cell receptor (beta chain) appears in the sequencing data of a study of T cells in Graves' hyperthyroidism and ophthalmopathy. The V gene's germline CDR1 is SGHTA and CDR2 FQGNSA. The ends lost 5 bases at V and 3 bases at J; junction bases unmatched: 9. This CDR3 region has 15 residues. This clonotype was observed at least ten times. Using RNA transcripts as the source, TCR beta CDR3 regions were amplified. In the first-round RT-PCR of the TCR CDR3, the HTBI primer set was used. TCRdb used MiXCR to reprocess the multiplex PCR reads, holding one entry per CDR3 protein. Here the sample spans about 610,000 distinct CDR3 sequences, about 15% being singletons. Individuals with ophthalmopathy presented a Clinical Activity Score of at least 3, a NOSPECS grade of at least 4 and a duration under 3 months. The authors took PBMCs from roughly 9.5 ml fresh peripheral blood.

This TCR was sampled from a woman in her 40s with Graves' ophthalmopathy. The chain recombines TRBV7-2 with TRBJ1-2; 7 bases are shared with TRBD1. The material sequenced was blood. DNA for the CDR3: TGTGCCAGCAGCAATAACAGGGGAATTCACTATGGCTACACCTTC. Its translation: CASSNNRGIHYGYTF.